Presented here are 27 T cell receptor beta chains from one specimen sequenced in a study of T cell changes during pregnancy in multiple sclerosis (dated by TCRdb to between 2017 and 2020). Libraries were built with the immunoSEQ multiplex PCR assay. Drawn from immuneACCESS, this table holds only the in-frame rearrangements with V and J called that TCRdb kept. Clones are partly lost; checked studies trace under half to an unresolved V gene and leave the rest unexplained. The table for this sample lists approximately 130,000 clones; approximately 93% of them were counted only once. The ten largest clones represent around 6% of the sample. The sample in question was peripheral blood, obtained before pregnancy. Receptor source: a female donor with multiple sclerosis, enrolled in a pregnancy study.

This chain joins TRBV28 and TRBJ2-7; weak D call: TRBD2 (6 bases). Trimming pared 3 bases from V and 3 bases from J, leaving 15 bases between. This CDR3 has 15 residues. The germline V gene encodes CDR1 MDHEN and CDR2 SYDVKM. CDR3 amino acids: CASSFREVLLYEQYF. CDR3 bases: TGTGCCAGCAGTTTCAGGGAGGTCCTACTCTACGAGCAGTACTTC.

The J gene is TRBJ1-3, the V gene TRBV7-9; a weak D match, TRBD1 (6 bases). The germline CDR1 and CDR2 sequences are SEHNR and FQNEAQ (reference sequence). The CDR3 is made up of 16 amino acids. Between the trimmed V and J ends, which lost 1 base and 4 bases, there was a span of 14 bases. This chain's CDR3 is CASSLVDGGKGNTIYF. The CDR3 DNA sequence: TGTGCCAGCAGCTTAGTGGATGGGGGCAAGGGAAACACCATATATTTT.

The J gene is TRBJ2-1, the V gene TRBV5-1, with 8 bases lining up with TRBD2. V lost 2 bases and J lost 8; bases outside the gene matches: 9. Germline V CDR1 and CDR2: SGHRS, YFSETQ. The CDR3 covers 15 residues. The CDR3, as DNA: TGCGCCAGCAGCTTCACCGGACTAGCCATACATGAGCAGTTCTTC. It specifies CASSFTGLAIHEQFF.

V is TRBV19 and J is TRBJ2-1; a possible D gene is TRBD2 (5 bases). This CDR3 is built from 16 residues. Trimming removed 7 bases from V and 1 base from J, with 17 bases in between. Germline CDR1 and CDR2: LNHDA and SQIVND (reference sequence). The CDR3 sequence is CASTRTLGPSYNEQFF. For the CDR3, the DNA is TGTGCCAGTACCCGGACTCTTGGACCTTCCTACAATGAGCAGTTCTTC.

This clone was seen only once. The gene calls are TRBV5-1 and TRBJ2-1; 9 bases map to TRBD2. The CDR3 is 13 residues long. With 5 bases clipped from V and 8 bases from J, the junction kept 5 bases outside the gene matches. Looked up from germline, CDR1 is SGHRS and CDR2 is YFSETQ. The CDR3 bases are TGCGCCAGCAGACTAGCGGGTAGGCATGAGCAGTTCTTC. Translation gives CASRLAGRHEQFF.

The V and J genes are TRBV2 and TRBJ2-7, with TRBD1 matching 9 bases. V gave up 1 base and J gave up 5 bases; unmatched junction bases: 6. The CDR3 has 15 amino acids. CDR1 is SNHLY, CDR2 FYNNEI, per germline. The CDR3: CASSEGDRVGDEQYF. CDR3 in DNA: TGTGCCAGCAGTGAAGGGGACAGGGTCGGCGACGAGCAGTACTTC.

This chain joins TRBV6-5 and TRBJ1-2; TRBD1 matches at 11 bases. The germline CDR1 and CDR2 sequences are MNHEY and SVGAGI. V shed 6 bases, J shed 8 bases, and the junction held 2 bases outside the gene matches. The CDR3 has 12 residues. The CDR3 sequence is CASSRTGGGYTF. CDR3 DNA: TGTGCCAGCAGCAGGACAGGGGGCGGCTACACCTTC.

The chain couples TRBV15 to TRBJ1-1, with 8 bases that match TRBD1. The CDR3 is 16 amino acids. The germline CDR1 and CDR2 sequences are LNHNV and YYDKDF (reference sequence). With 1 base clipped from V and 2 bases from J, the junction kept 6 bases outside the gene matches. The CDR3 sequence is CATSRASGTGNTEAFF. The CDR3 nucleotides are TGTGCCACCAGCAGAGCTTCCGGGACAGGTAACACTGAAGCTTTCTTT.

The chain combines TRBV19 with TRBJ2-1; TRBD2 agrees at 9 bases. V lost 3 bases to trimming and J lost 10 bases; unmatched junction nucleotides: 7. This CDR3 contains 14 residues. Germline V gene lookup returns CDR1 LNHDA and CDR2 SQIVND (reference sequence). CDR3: CASSILAGAGEQFF. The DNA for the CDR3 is TGTGCCAGTAGTATCTTAGCGGGAGCGGGGGAGCAGTTCTTC.

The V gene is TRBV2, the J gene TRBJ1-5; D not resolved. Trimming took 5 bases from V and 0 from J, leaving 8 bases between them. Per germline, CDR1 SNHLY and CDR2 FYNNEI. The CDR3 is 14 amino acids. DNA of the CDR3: TGTGCCAGCAGTCTACAGAGTAGCAATCAGCCCCAGCATTTT. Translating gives CASSLQSSNQPQHF.

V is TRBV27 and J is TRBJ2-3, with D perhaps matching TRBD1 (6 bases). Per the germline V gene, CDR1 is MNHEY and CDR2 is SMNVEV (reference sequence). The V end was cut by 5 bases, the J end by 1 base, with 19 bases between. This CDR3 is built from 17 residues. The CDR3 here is CASSRSTGSGGTDTQYF. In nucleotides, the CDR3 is TGTGCCAGCAGTAGAAGCACAGGGTCCGGTGGCACAGATACGCAGTATTTT.

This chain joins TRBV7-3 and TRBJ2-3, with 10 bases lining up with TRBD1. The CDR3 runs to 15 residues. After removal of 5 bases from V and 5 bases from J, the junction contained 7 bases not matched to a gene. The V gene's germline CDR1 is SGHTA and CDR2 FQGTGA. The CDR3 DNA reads TGTGCCAGCAGCCCCCGGACAGGGGGATTAGATACGCAGTATTTT. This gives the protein CASSPRTGGLDTQYF.

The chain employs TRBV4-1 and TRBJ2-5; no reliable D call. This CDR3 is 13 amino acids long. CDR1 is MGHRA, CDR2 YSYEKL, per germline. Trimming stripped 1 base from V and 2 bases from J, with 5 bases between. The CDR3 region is CASSQALQETQYF. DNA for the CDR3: TGCGCCAGCAGCCAAGCACTGCAAGAGACCCAGTACTTC.

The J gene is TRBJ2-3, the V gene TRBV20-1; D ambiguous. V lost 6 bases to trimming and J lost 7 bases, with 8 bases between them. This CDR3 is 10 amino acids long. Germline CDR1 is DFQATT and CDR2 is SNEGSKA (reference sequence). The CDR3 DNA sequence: TGCAGTGCCGAGCGTAATACGCAGTATTTT. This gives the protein CSAERNTQYF.

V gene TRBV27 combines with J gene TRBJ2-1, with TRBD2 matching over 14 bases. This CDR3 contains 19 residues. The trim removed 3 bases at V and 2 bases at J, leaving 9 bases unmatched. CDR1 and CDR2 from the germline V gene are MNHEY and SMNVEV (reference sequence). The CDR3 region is CASSFRGTSGRRTYNEQFF. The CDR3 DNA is TGTGCCAGCAGTTTCCGAGGGACTAGCGGGAGAAGGACCTACAATGAGCAGTTCTTC.

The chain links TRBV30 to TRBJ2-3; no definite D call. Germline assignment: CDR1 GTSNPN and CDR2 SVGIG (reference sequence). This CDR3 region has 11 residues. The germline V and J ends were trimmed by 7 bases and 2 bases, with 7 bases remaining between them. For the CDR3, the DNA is TGTGCCTACGCCTACACAGATACGCAGTATTTT. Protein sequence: CAYAYTDTQYF.

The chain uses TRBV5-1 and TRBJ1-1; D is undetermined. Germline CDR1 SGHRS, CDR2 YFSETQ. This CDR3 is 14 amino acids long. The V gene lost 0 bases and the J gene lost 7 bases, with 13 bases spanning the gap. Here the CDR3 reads CASSLVGQGGEAFF. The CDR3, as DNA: TGCGCCAGCAGCTTGGTCGGCCAAGGCGGTGAAGCTTTCTTT.

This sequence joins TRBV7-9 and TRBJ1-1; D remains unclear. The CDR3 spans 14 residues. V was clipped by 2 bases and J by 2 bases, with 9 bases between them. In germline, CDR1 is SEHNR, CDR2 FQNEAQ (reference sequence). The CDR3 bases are TGTGCCAGCAGCTTATCGCAGATTAACACTGAAGCTTTCTTT. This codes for CASSLSQINTEAFF.

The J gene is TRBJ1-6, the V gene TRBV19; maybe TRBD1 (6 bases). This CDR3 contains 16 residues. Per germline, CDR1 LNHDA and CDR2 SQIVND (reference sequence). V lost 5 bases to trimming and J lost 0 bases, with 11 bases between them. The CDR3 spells CASSPQTGSYNSPLHF. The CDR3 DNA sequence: TGTGCCAGTAGTCCACAGACAGGCTCCTATAATTCACCCCTCCACTTT.

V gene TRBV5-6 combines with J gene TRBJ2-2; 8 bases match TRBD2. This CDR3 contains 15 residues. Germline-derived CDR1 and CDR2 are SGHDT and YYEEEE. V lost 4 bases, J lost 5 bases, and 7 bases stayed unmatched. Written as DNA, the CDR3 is TGTGCCAGCAGCCATGGCGGGGGGTATACCGGGGAGCTGTTTTTT. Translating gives CASSHGGGYTGELFF.

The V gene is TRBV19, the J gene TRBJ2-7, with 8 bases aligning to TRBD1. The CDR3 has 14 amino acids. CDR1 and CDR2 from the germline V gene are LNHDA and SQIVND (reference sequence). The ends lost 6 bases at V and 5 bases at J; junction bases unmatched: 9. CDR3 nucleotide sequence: TGTGCCAGTAGGCCGACAGGGGCAGCCCACGAGCAGTACTTC. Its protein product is CASRPTGAAHEQYF.

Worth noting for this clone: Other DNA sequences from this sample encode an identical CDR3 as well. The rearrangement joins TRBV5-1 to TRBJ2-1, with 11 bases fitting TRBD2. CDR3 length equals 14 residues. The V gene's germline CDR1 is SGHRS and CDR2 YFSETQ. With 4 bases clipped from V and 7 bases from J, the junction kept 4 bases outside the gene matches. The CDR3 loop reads CASSPGTSGNEQFF. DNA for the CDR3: TGCGCCAGCAGCCCGGGGACTAGCGGAAATGAGCAGTTCTTC.

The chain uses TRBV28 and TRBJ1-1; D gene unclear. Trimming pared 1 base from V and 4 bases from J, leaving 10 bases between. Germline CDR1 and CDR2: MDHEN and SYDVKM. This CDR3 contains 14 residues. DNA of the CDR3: TGTGCCAGCAGTTTATCCCTCGTCGGCACTGAAGCTTTCTTT. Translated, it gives CASSLSLVGTEAFF. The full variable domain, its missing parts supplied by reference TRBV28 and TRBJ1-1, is DVKVTQSSRYLVKRTGEKVFLECVQDMDHENMFWYRQDPGLGLRLIYFSYDVKMKEKGDIPEGYSVSREKKERFSLILESASTNQTSMYLCASSLSLVGTEAFFGQGTRLTVV.

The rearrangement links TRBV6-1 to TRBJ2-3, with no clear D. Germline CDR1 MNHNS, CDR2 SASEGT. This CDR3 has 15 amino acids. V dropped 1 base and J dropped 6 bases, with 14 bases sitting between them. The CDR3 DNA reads TGTGCCAGCAGTGAAGAGCCCGGAGCTTTTGATACGCAGTATTTT. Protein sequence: CASSEEPGAFDTQYF.

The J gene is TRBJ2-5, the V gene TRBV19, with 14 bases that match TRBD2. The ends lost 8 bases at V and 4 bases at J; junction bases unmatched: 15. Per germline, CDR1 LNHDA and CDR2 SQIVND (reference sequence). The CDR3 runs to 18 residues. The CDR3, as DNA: TGTGCCAGTTCTTACGCAGGACTAGCGGGGGGTCGACGAGAGACCCAGTACTTC. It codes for CASSYAGLAGGRRETQYF.

The CDR3 loop is CASSLDTIYNEQFF. The CDR3, as DNA: TGTGCCAGCAGCCTCGACACGATCTACAATGAGCAGTTCTTC. The chain links TRBV7-9 to TRBJ2-1; unclear D gene. The germline gives CDR1 SEHNR, CDR2 FQNEAQ (reference sequence). V lost 5 bases and J 3 bases, leaving 11 bases between the germline ends. This CDR3 comprises 14 residues.

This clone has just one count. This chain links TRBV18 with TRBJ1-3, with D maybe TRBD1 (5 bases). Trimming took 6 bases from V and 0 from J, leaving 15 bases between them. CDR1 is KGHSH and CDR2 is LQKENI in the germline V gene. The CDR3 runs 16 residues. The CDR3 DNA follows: TGTGCCAGCTCCCCGGGCGGGGGAAGCTCTGGAAACACCATATATTTT. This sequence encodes CASSPGGGSSGNTIYF.